One sample yielded the 26 T cell receptor beta chains listed below, sequenced in a study of cytomegalovirus exposure and HLA in healthy donors. Using immunoSEQ multiplex PCR, the repertoire was profiled, and TCRdb retains in-frame clones only, with some absent. This table has under 130,000 clones, about 88% appearing once. Material: PBMCs. These receptors came from a woman under 30 in good health and CMV-seropositive.

The chain recombines TRBV9 with TRBJ2-1, with TRBD2 identical over 10 bases. Germline trimming cut 0 bases from V and 9 bases from J; bases unmatched to any gene: 9. CDR1 SGDLS and CDR2 YYNGEE come from the germline V gene. The CDR3 spans 16 residues. The DNA for the CDR3 is TGTGCCAGCAGCGTAGGGTCTAGCGGGGGTGGTAGTGAGCAGTTCTTC. Translating gives CASSVGSSGGGSEQFF.

The sample holds a few counts of this clone. The J gene is TRBJ2-3, the V gene TRBV21-1; the tabulated D call, TRBD2, remains unverified against the DNA. TRBV21-1 is reported as a pseudogene. The CDR3 spans 17 residues. CDR3 nucleotide sequence: TGTGCCAGCAGCCCCGGGAGGAGCTCGGTTCTTACAGATACGCAGTATTTT. It specifies CASSPGRSSVLTDTQYF.

This chain links TRBV5-1 with TRBJ1-1, with D maybe TRBD1 (6 bases). The CDR3 consists of 18 residues. CDR1 is SGHRS and CDR2 is YFSETQ in the germline V gene. V lost 7 bases and J lost 0, with 25 bases in between. The DNA of the CDR3 is TGCGCCAGCCTATCTCGACAGGACCACTATATTCTGAACACTGAAGCTTTCTTT. As protein: CASLSRQDHYILNTEAFF.

The chain combines TRBV11-3 with TRBJ1-1; no reliable D call. Per the germline V gene, CDR1 is SGHNT and CDR2 is YENEEA. V was pared by 3 bases and J by 4 bases, with 3 bases between. This CDR3 has 11 residues. CDR3 loop: CASSLSTEAFF. The DNA of the CDR3 is TGTGCCAGCAGCTTGAGCACTGAAGCTTTCTTT.

The V and J genes are TRBV29-1 and TRBJ2-5; D might be TRBD1 (6 bases). V lost 4 bases and J 5 bases, leaving 11 bases between the germline ends. CDR1 SQVTM and CDR2 ANQGSEA come from the germline V gene. CDR3 length: 12 residues. The CDR3 here is CSVGQGRETQYF. Written as DNA, the CDR3 is TGCAGCGTTGGCCAGGGGCGGGAGACCCAGTACTTC.

CDR3 nucleotide sequence: TGTGCCAGCAGCCTACCGCGGGGACGTCAGCAGTTCTTC. Encoded protein: CASSLPRGRQQFF. The chain recombines TRBV7-2 with TRBJ2-1, with D possibly TRBD2 on 6 matching bases. The germline V and J ends were trimmed by 5 bases and 11 bases, with 16 bases remaining between them. CDR3 size: 13 residues. The germline V gene has CDR1 SGHTA and CDR2 FQGNSA. The variable domain in full, with the rest retrieved from reference TRBV7-2 and TRBJ2-1, is GAGVSQSPSNKVTEKGKDVELRCDPISGHTALYWYRQSLGQGLEFLIYFQGNSAPDKSGLPSDRFSAERTGGSVSTLTIQRTQQEDSAVYLCASSLPRGRQQFFGPGTRLTVL.

The chain recombines TRBV5-4 with TRBJ2-3, with a tentative D call TRBD1 (5 bases). The CDR3 loop spans 16 amino acids. Per germline, CDR1 SGHNT and CDR2 YYREEE (reference sequence). The ends were cut back, 9 bases at V and 1 base at J, with 21 bases in the middle. The CDR3 loop is CATERQSLRGTDTQYF. In nucleotides, the CDR3 is TGTGCCACCGAAAGACAGTCCCTCAGGGGCACAGATACGCAGTATTTT. Combining the CDR3 with reference TRBV5-4 and TRBJ2-3 gives the whole variable domain ETGVTQSPTHLIKTRGQQVTLRCSSQSGHNTVSWYQQALGQGPQFIFQYYREEENGRGNFPPRFSGLQFPNYSSELNVNALELDDSALYLCATERQSLRGTDTQYFGPGTRLTVL.

The chain combines TRBV5-1 with TRBJ2-3; maybe TRBD2 (5 bases). CDR1 is SGHRS, CDR2 YFSETQ, per germline. CDR3 length equals 14 residues. The V and J ends lost 4 bases and 6 bases respectively, with 15 bases between them. CDR3 nucleotides: TGCGCCAGCAGCCCTGGAGGACTCGGGGATACGCAGTATTTT. This translates into CASSPGGLGDTQYF.

The rearrangement uses TRBV28 and TRBJ2-5; D gene unclear. The CDR3 length is 14 residues. The germline V gene has CDR1 MDHEN and CDR2 SYDVKM. Trimming removed 2 bases at V and 0 bases at J, with 7 bases between. CDR3 in amino acids: CASSLSTDQETQYF. Here the CDR3 DNA reads TGTGCCAGCAGTTTAAGCACAGACCAAGAGACCCAGTACTTC.

The chain recombines TRBV15 with TRBJ2-2; a weak D match, TRBD1 (6 bases). Trimming took off 7 bases at V and 6 bases at J, with 18 bases between the two ends. CDR1 and CDR2 (germline): LNHNV, YYDKDF (reference sequence). The CDR3 loop spans 15 amino acids. The CDR3 DNA sequence: TGTGCCACCAAACCGGACAGAATCTCGGCCGGGGAGCTGTTTTTT. It translates to CATKPDRISAGELFF.

This clone showed up just a few times. This chain connects TRBV28 to TRBJ2-7; D is perhaps TRBD2 (6 bases). The CDR3 is made up of 13 amino acids. V was pared by 7 bases and J by 5 bases, with 15 bases between. Germline values: CDR1 MDHEN, CDR2 SYDVKM. As DNA, the CDR3 is TGTGCCAGCAAGGAGGGCAGGGTGCACGAGCAGTACTTC. Translated, it gives CASKEGRVHEQYF.

This chain connects TRBV19 to TRBJ1-2, with 7 nucleotides matching TRBD1. Germline loops: CDR1 LNHDA, CDR2 SQIVND (reference sequence). CDR3 length: 15 residues. V shed 4 bases and J 8 bases; nucleotides not matched to a gene: 13. The CDR3 is CASSTQRDRVHGYTF. For the CDR3, the DNA is TGTGCCAGTAGTACACAGAGGGACAGAGTACACGGCTACACCTTC.

The chain carries TRBV2 and TRBJ1-2; maybe TRBD1 (6 bases). Trimming left V 3 bases short and J 3 bases short, with 14 bases between. Looked up from germline, CDR1 is SNHLY and CDR2 is FYNNEI. CDR3 size: 15 residues. The CDR3: CASSERDTDHYGYTF. In nucleotides, the CDR3 is TGTGCCAGCAGTGAGAGGGACACGGATCACTATGGCTACACCTTC.

V gene TRBV6-5 combines with J gene TRBJ2-2, with unresolved D. Germline loops: CDR1 MNHEY, CDR2 SVGAGI. The CDR3 is 12 amino acids. With 9 bases removed from V and 1 base from J, the gap between germline ends came to 6 bases. The CDR3 region is CASNGNTGELFF. The CDR3 DNA sequence: TGTGCCAGTAACGGGAACACCGGGGAGCTGTTTTTT.

This rearrangement joins TRBV15 to TRBJ2-7; maybe TRBD2 (5 bases). The CDR3 has 18 amino acids. Germline-derived CDR1 and CDR2 are LNHNV and YYDKDF (reference sequence). Deletions cut 0 bases from V and 7 bases from J, with 25 bases between. CDR3 protein: CATSRDMESATMVGEQYF. DNA of the CDR3: TGTGCCACCAGCAGAGATATGGAGTCGGCGACTATGGTGGGGGAGCAGTACTTC.

The V call is TRBV15, the J call TRBJ2-1, with TRBD2 matching 7 bases. Trimming cost V 1 base and J 7 bases; bases outside gene matches: 13. CDR1 is LNHNV and CDR2 is YYDKDF in the germline V gene (reference sequence). The CDR3 length is 17 residues. CDR3 amino acids: CATSRGLRSGIENEQFF. The DNA of the CDR3 is TGTGCCACCAGCAGAGGCTTGAGGAGCGGGATTGAGAATGAGCAGTTCTTC.

The CDR3 DNA follows: TGTGCCAGCAGCTTGGCCGCACATCGGGGTCAGCCCCAGCATTTT. It encodes CASSLAAHRGQPQHF. The V and J genes are TRBV5-6 and TRBJ1-5; D is uncertain. CDR1 is SGHDT and CDR2 is YYEEEE in the germline V gene. The length of the CDR3 is 15 residues. V dropped 0 bases and J dropped 6 bases, with 13 bases sitting between them. The full variable domain, in which reference TRBV5-6 and TRBJ1-5 provide the parts outside the CDR3, is DAGVTQSPTHLIKTRGQQVTLRCSPKSGHDTVSWYQQALGQGPQFIFQYYEEEERQRGNFPDRFSGHQFPNYSSELNVNALLLGDSALYLCASSLAAHRGQPQHFGDGTRLSIL.

This chain links TRBV2 with TRBJ1-4; the D gene is possibly TRBD1 (5 bases). This CDR3 has 13 amino acids. Germline assignment: CDR1 SNHLY and CDR2 FYNNEI. Trimming pared 8 bases from V and 3 bases from J, leaving 10 bases between. Written as DNA, the CDR3 is TGTGCCAGCCTGGGGGGTTCTAATGAAAAACTGTTTTTT. As protein: CASLGGSNEKLFF.

CDR3 protein: CASSSYRQVGELFF. In nucleotides, the CDR3 is TGTGCCAGCAGTTCCTACCGACAGGTTGGGGAGCTGTTTTTT. The chain is built from TRBV28 and TRBJ2-2, with a tentative D call TRBD1 (6 bases). This CDR3 has 14 residues. V lost 4 bases and J lost 8, with 14 bases in between. Germline loops: CDR1 MDHEN, CDR2 SYDVKM.

The sample holds one count of this clone. V usage is TRBV5-1 and J usage is TRBJ1-1; 7 bases align to TRBD1. Trimming cost V 4 bases and J 4 bases; bases outside gene matches: 4. CDR3 length: 13 residues. The germline V gene encodes CDR1 SGHRS and CDR2 YFSETQ. CDR3 in amino acids: CASSMGQLTEAFF. For the CDR3, the DNA is TGCGCCAGCAGCATGGGACAGCTCACTGAAGCTTTCTTT. Variable domain in full (rest from reference TRBV5-1 and TRBJ1-1): KAGVTQTPRYLIKTRGQQVTLSCSPISGHRSVSWYQQTPGQGLQFLFEYFSETQRNKGNFPGRFSGRQFSNSRSEMNVSTLELGDSALYLCASSMGQLTEAFFGQGTRLTVV.

J is TRBJ2-2 and V is TRBV28; 13 positions agree with TRBD2. CDR1 MDHEN and CDR2 SYDVKM come from the germline V gene. The V gene end was trimmed by 7 bases and the J gene end by 5 bases; junction bases not matched to a gene: 10. The CDR3 loop spans 17 amino acids. This CDR3 reads CASNLGTSGVWTGELFF. The CDR3 DNA follows: TGTGCCAGCAACCTCGGGACTAGCGGGGTATGGACCGGGGAGCTGTTTTTT.

This chain joins TRBV6-5 and TRBJ1-1, with D tentatively TRBD1 (5 bases). The CDR3 is 14 amino acids. From germline, CDR1 is MNHEY and CDR2 SVGAGI. V lost 0 bases and J 6 bases, leaving 11 bases between the germline ends. CDR3 protein: CASSYSRGLSEAFF. The CDR3 DNA follows: TGTGCCAGCAGTTACTCTCGGGGACTATCTGAAGCTTTCTTT.

This rearrangement joins TRBV7-3 to TRBJ1-4; 8 bases align to TRBD1. J lost 7 bases, V lost 5 bases, and 3 bases had no gene match. The CDR3 runs 13 residues. From germline, CDR1 is SGHTA and CDR2 FQGTGA. The CDR3 coding sequence is TGTGCCAGCAGCATCGACAGGGGTGAAAAACTGTTTTTT. It translates to CASSIDRGEKLFF.

This chain links TRBV29-1 with TRBJ2-4; D is undetermined. V was pared by 6 bases and J by 0 bases, with 6 bases between. The germline CDR1 and CDR2 sequences are SQVTM and ANQGSEA. This CDR3 comprises 12 residues. The CDR3 loop is CSVEIAKNIQYF. In DNA form, the CDR3 reads TGCAGCGTCGAGATAGCCAAAAACATTCAGTACTTC.

This rearrangement joins TRBV6-5 to TRBJ1-2; D may be TRBD1 (6 bases). Germline CDR1 is MNHEY and CDR2 is SVGAGI. Trimming removed 6 bases at V and 0 bases at J, with 8 bases between. The CDR3 sequence is 13 residues long. The CDR3 DNA is TGTGCCAGCAGCCGGACAGCTAACTATGGCTACACCTTC. This gives the protein CASSRTANYGYTF.

The chain links TRBV5-1 to TRBJ2-5; TRBD1 aligns across 8 bases. The germline CDR1 and CDR2 sequences are SGHRS and YFSETQ. The CDR3 extends over 16 amino acids. The junction had 9 bases not matched to a gene; V was cut back by 0 bases and J by 5 bases. CDR3 sequence: CASSLGATGVGETQYF. CDR3 in DNA: TGCGCCAGCAGCTTGGGTGCGACAGGGGTCGGCGAGACCCAGTACTTC.